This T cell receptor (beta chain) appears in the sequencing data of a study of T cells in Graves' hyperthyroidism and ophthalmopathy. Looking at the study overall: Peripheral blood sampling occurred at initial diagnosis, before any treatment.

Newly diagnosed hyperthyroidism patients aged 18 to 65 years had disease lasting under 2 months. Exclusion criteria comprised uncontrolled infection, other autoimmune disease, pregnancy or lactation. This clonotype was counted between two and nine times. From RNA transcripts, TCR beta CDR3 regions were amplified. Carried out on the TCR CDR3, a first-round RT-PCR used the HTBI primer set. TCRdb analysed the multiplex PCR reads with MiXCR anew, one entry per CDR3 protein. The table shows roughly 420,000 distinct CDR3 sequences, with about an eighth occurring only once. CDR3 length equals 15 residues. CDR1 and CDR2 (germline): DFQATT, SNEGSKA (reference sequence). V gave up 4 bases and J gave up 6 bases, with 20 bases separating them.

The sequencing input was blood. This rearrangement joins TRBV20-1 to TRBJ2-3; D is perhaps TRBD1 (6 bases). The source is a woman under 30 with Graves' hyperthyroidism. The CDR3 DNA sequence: TGCAGTGCTATCCAACAGGGAGCTTTTCATGATACGCAGTATTTT. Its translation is CSAIQQGAFHDTQYF.